The next 20 T cell receptor beta chains were all read from a single sample in a study of blood T cell repertoires in COVID-19. Only in-frame clones appear in the TCRdb table, and some are missing; sequencing was by immunoSEQ multiplex PCR. Among more than 200,000 clones listed, around 80% were seen once. Sequenced: PBMCs or T cells enriched from blood (not recorded which). The receptors originated from a man between 60 and 70 years old who had recovered from COVID-19.

The chain joins TRBV5-6 to TRBJ1-1, with a tentative D call TRBD1 (6 bases). The germline V gene encodes CDR1 SGHDT and CDR2 YYEEEE. The length of the CDR3 is 17 residues. The V end lost 4 bases, the J end lost 1 base, and 20 bases lay between the germline ends. The CDR3 nucleotides read TGTGCCAGCAGCGAAACTCTAGGGGGAATCGCGAACACTGAAGCTTTCTTT. It is translated as CASSETLGGIANTEAFF.

The genes are TRBV19 and TRBJ1-6; the D is unclear. Deletions cut 1 base from V and 5 bases from J, with 12 bases between. The V gene's germline CDR1 is LNHDA and CDR2 SQIVND (reference sequence). This CDR3 has 16 amino acids. This CDR3 reads CASSIVRGYDNSPLHF. CDR3 sequence (DNA): TGTGCCAGTAGTATAGTTCGGGGATACGATAATTCACCCCTCCACTTT.

The gene calls are TRBV6-5 and TRBJ2-1; no reliable D call. V lost 0 bases to trimming and J lost 8 bases, with 2 bases between them. The CDR3 length is 11 residues. Germline assignment: CDR1 MNHEY and CDR2 SVGAGI. The CDR3 DNA reads TGTGCCAGCAGTTACTCCGATGAGCAGTTCTTC. It yields the protein CASSYSDEQFF.

This rearrangement joins TRBV3-1 (or the pseudogene TRBV3-2) to TRBJ1-2; no clear D gene. The CDR3 extends over 15 amino acids. Per germline, CDR1 LGHDT and CDR2 YNNKEL (reference sequence). V was shortened by 1 base and J by 4 bases, with 13 bases between the two germline ends. In DNA form, the CDR3 reads TGTGCCAGCAGCCAAGTGGTTTTTAGTAGCTATGGCTACACCTTC. This gives the protein CASSQVVFSSYGYTF.

This sequence joins TRBV4-3 and TRBJ1-4; TRBD1 agrees at 7 bases. V lost 5 bases and J lost 5; bases outside the gene matches: 8. Germline V gene data show CDR1 as LGHNA and CDR2 as YSLEER. The CDR3 length is 15 residues. Here the CDR3 reads CASSSSVRGNEKLFF. For the CDR3, the DNA is TGCGCCAGCAGCTCATCCGTCAGGGGGAATGAAAAACTGTTTTTT.

This rearrangement joins TRBV4-3 to TRBJ1-6; perhaps TRBD1 as D (6 bases). The CDR3 spans 13 residues. V lost 3 bases and J lost 8, with 8 bases in between. Germline values: CDR1 LGHNA, CDR2 YSLEER. In DNA form, the CDR3 reads TGCGCCAGCAGCCAGGGACAATATTCACCCCTCCACTTT. Encoded protein: CASSQGQYSPLHF.

The chain couples TRBV5-1 to TRBJ2-5; D may be TRBD2 (6 bases). Germline values: CDR1 SGHRS, CDR2 YFSETQ. The CDR3 is 16 amino acids. Deletions cut 0 bases from V and 2 bases from J, with 14 bases between. The CDR3 bases are TGCGCCAGCAGCTTGGCCACGACTAGAGGGCAAGAGACCCAGTACTTC. Amino acids: CASSLATTRGQETQYF.

The chain recombines TRBV21-1 with TRBJ1-1; the DNA was not used to check the table's D call, TRBD1. TRBV21-1 is annotated as a pseudogene. The CDR3 has 20 residues. The CDR3 is CASSKGKGTGGELENTEAFF. The CDR3 coding sequence is TGTGCCAGCAGCAAAGGGAAGGGGACAGGGGGCGAATTAGAGAACACTGAAGCTTTCTTT.

This chain links TRBV6-5 with TRBJ1-1; a possible D gene is TRBD1 (5 bases). V dropped 0 bases and J dropped 1 base, with 6 bases sitting between them. Per the germline V gene, CDR1 is MNHEY and CDR2 is SVGAGI. This CDR3 comprises 14 residues. The CDR3 reads CASSYSGANTEAFF. CDR3 coding DNA: TGTGCCAGCAGTTACTCAGGGGCGAACACTGAAGCTTTCTTT.

This rearrangement joins TRBV7-2 to TRBJ2-1, with D tentatively TRBD2 (5 bases). Germline CDR1 SGHTA, CDR2 FQGNSA. Trimming cost V 4 bases and J 10 bases, with 14 bases left between them. The length of the CDR3 is 13 residues. DNA of the CDR3: TGTGCCAGCAGCTCCTGGACTGTGGGGGAGCAGTTCTTC. Its translation: CASSSWTVGEQFF.

This clone came up once. The V gene is TRBV6-2 or TRBV6-3, the J gene TRBJ2-3; no clear D gene. V gave up 5 bases and J gave up 7 bases, with 7 bases separating them. This CDR3 spans 11 amino acids. From germline, CDR1 is MNHEY and CDR2 SVGEGT. DNA of the CDR3: TGTGCCAGCAGTCAACAATATACGCAGTATTTT. Its translation is CASSQQYTQYF.

The chain employs TRBV9 and TRBJ1-6; tentative D call: TRBD1 (5 bases). This CDR3 spans 15 amino acids. In germline, CDR1 is SGDLS, CDR2 YYNGEE. V shed 4 bases and J shed 5 bases, with 13 bases lying between them. This chain's CDR3 is CASSSQETDNSPLHF. Written as DNA, the CDR3 is TGTGCCAGCAGCTCCCAAGAGACAGATAATTCACCCCTCCACTTT.

The chain uses TRBV10-3 and TRBJ2-3; D might be TRBD1 (6 bases). Germline values: CDR1 ENHRY, CDR2 SYGVKD. The germline V and J ends were trimmed by 4 bases and 2 bases, with 7 bases remaining between them. The CDR3 covers 13 residues. CDR3 sequence (DNA): TGTGCCATCAGTGGGACAGTCACAGATACGCAGTATTTT. Its translation: CAISGTVTDTQYF.

J is TRBJ2-1 and V is TRBV5-5; tentatively, D is TRBD2 (6 bases). Germline V gene data show CDR1 as SGHKS and CDR2 as YYEKEE (reference sequence). The V end was cut by 7 bases, the J end by 3 bases, with 14 bases between. The CDR3 loop spans 14 amino acids. CDR3 loop: CASGTGTVYNEQFF. The CDR3 bases are TGTGCCAGCGGAACCGGGACTGTCTACAATGAGCAGTTCTTC.

The chain links TRBV15 to TRBJ2-6; 12 bases line up with TRBD1. CDR3 length equals 18 residues. Germline V gives CDR1 LNHNV, CDR2 YYDKDF (reference sequence). Germline trimming cut 0 bases from V and 4 bases from J; bases unmatched to any gene: 4. Here the CDR3 DNA reads TGTGCCACCAGCAGAGAGGGACAGGGGGCGTTCGGGGCCAACGTCCTGACTTTC. Translated, it gives CATSREGQGAFGANVLTF.

The chain couples TRBV7-2 to TRBJ1-1, with D unclear. Per the germline V gene, CDR1 is SGHTA and CDR2 is FQGNSA. The CDR3 contains 15 residues. Trimming left V 2 bases short and J 1 base short, with 11 bases between. This CDR3 reads CASSLMVRQNTEAFF. The CDR3 DNA reads as TGTGCCAGCAGCTTAATGGTGCGACAGAACACTGAAGCTTTCTTT.

The rearrangement uses TRBV27 and TRBJ1-6; D not certain. The CDR3 loop spans 17 amino acids. Germline lookup yields CDR1 MNHEY and CDR2 SMNVEV (reference sequence). Trimming took 6 bases from V and 0 from J, leaving 15 bases between them. The CDR3 nucleotides read TGTGCCAGCAGCCCTCTATTTCAAAGCTCCTATAATTCACCCCTCCACTTT. Encoded protein: CASSPLFQSSYNSPLHF.

The rearrangement links TRBV7-2 to TRBJ2-7, with TRBD1 matching 11 bases. Germline CDR1 reads SGHTA; CDR2 reads FQGNSA. The CDR3 is made up of 15 amino acids. With V trimmed by 1 base and J by 3 bases, 2 bases remained unmatched. Here the CDR3 reads CASSLGGTGGYEQYF. Here the CDR3 DNA reads TGTGCCAGCAGCTTAGGGGGGACAGGGGGCTACGAGCAGTACTTC.

The J gene is TRBJ1-1, the V gene TRBV5-1, with D tentatively TRBD1 (6 bases). This CDR3 comprises 15 residues. The V and J ends lost 6 bases and 6 bases respectively, with 21 bases between them. The germline CDR1 and CDR2 sequences are SGHRS and YFSETQ. CDR3 protein: CASTSGRGIESEAFF. In DNA form, the CDR3 reads TGCGCCAGCACCTCGGGAAGGGGGATTGAGTCTGAAGCTTTCTTT.

This clone has just a few counts. This sequence joins TRBV27 and TRBJ2-2; a weak D match, TRBD2 (5 bases). V lost 0 bases and J lost 4, with 15 bases in between. CDR1 MNHEY and CDR2 SMNVEV come from the germline V gene (reference sequence). This CDR3 spans 17 amino acids. The CDR3, as DNA: TGTGCCAGCAGTTTATCGAAAAATCCCGGGGTCACCGGGGAGCTGTTTTTT. Amino acids: CASSLSKNPGVTGELFF.